A selection of T cell receptor beta chains follows, all from one sample in a study of shared clonotypes between healthy human individuals. This table comes from immunoSEQ multiplex PCR, and its TCRdb copy is limited to in-frame clones, with some not included. This table holds 470,000 or so clones, about 72% found once. Sequencing was performed on PBMCs. These receptor sequences come from a woman aged 40 to 55 in good health. Some clones in this sample may be carry-over from other donors' samples. The CDR3 runs from the conserved cysteine through the conserved F or W. Each record gives: J gene, clone size, V gene, D gene, CDR3 protein, CDR3 DNA. A D gene is named only where the DNA matches it firmly. Not all rows give a size; the values are once, few, many and, for expanded clones, a class.

TRBJ2-4 | . | TRBV28 | . | CASSFRGGNIQYF | TGTGCCAGCAGTTTTAGGGGGGGCAACATTCAGTACTTC
TRBJ2-1 | . | TRBV7-2 | . | CASSLAHNEQFF | TGTGCCAGCAGCTTAGCGCACAATGAGCAGTTCTTC
TRBJ2-1 | . | TRBV5-1 | TRBD2 | CASSTTGLAGGSEQFF | TGCGCCAGCAGCACCACCGGACTAGCGGGAGGTAGTGAGCAGTTCTTC
TRBJ1-5 | . | TRBV5-5 | TRBD1 | CASSLMGQGFGQPQHF | TGTGCCAGCAGCTTGATGGGACAGGGGTTTGGACAGCCCCAGCATTTT
TRBJ1-2 | . | TRBV20-1 | . | CSVPAMSGYTF | TGCAGTGTTCCTGCCATGTCTGGCTACACCTTC
TRBJ1-5 | . | TRBV11-2 | . | CASSLEGAGWQPQHF | TGTGCCAGCAGCTTAGAGGGGGCAGGGTGGCAGCCCCAGCATTTT
TRBJ2-7 | . | TRBV10-3 | TRBD2 | CAISETSGRDLKYEQYF | TGTGCCATCAGTGAGACTAGCGGGAGGGATCTTAAGTACGAGCAGTACTTC
TRBJ2-2 | . | TRBV19 | . | CASSIGWGTSNTGELFF | TGTGCCAGTAGTATAGGGTGGGGCACGTCGAACACCGGGGAGCTGTTTTTT
TRBJ1-5 | . | TRBV5-6 | . | CASSLGGGYQPQHF | TGTGCCAGCAGCTTGGGAGGGGGATATCAGCCCCAGCATTTT
TRBJ2-7 | once | TRBV30 | TRBD2 | CAWSGGGLAGGAYEQYF | TGTGCCTGGAGTGGGGGGGGACTAGCGGGTGGCGCCTACGAGCAGTACTTC
TRBJ1-2 | . | TRBV28 | . | CASGLGPSTRLFGYTF | TGTGCCAGCGGCCTTGGGCCATCAACCCGCCTATTTGGCTACACCTTC
TRBJ2-2 | once | TRBV4-3 | . | CASSHDPTGNTGELFF | TGCGCCAGCAGCCACGACCCGACAGGCAACACCGGGGAGCTGTTTTTT
TRBJ2-5 | few | TRBV10-3 | TRBD2 | CAISSPGGETQYF | TGTGCCATCAGTTCTCCCGGGGGGGAGACCCAGTACTTC
TRBJ1-5 | . | TRBV18 | . | CASSPRADQPQHF | TGTGCCAGCTCACCACGAGCTGATCAGCCCCAGCATTTT
TRBJ2-7 | . | TRBV9 | TRBD2 | CASSPSLADPYEQYF | TGTGCCAGCAGCCCATCCCTAGCGGACCCTTACGAGCAGTACTTC
TRBJ1-5 | . | TRBV7-2 | . | CASSLVGGYSGSSQPQHF | TGTGCCAGCAGCTTAGTCGGGGGGTATTCCGGATCGAGTCAGCCCCAGCATTTT
TRBJ2-3 | . | TRBV29-1 | . | CSVETNTDTQYF | TGCAGCGTTGAAACAAACACAGATACGCAGTATTTT
TRBJ2-7 | . | TRBV7-2 | . | CASSLAAGSHEQYF | TGTGCCAGCAGCTTAGCCGCGGGGTCTCACGAGCAGTACTTC
TRBJ2-7 | . | TRBV29-1 | . | CSVVPGVSYEQYF | TGCAGCGTAGTGCCAGGGGTCTCCTACGAGCAGTACTTC
TRBJ2-1 | . | TRBV28 | . | CASSSRREGDEQFF | TGTGCCAGCAGTTCCCGGAGGGAAGGCGATGAGCAGTTCTTC
TRBJ2-3 | . | TRBV11-2 | . | CASSLPSTDTQYF | TGTGCCAGCAGCTTACCTTCCACAGATACGCAGTATTTT
TRBJ2-7 | . | TRBV30 | TRBD1 | CAWSGGDRGTAYEQYF | TGTGCCTGGAGCGGGGGGGACAGGGGGACAGCCTACGAGCAGTACTTC
TRBJ1-3 | once | TRBV5-6 | TRBD1 | CASSSTGTGPPGNTIYF | TGTGCCAGCAGCTCCACCGGGACAGGGCCCCCTGGAAACACCATATATTTT
TRBJ1-1 | . | TRBV25-1 | . | CASSELGLGNTEAFF | TGTGCCAGCAGTGAATTGGGATTGGGTAACACTGAAGCTTTCTTT
TRBJ2-2 | . | TRBV6-5 | . | CASSYSRGVSGELFF | TGTGCCAGCAGTTACTCGAGAGGGGTATCCGGGGAGCTGTTTTTT
TRBJ2-1 | . | TRBV7-8 | . | CASSSRRTPSSYNEQFF | TGTGCCAGCAGCTCCCGTCGGACTCCCAGCTCCTACAATGAGCAGTTCTTC
TRBJ2-3 | . | TRBV28 | . | CASTPVAGTDTQYF | TGTGCCAGCACTCCAGTGGCCGGTACAGATACGCAGTATTTT
TRBJ2-7 | . | TRBV9 | TRBD2 | CASSVEGGSPYEQYF | TGTGCCAGCAGCGTAGAGGGAGGGAGCCCCTACGAGCAGTACTTC
TRBJ2-7 | once | TRBV6-4 | TRBD1 | CASSEGRGSEQYF | TGTGCCAGCAGTGAAGGCAGGGGGAGCGAGCAGTACTTC
TRBJ2-6 | . | TRBV5-8 | . | CASSLEYSGANVLTF | TGTGCCAGCAGCTTGGAGTACTCTGGGGCCAACGTCCTGACTTTC
TRBJ2-1 | . | TRBV27 | TRBD2 | CASRGRTSSHNEQFF | TGTGCCAGCAGAGGAAGGACTAGCAGCCACAATGAGCAGTTCTTC
TRBJ2-7 | . | TRBV27 | TRBD2 | CASSLASGRVSYEQYF | TGTGCCAGCAGTTTAGCGAGCGGGAGGGTATCCTACGAGCAGTACTTC
TRBJ2-7 | . | TRBV5-1 | . | CASSLETGSAYEQYF | TGCGCCAGCAGCTTGGAGACAGGTAGCGCCTACGAGCAGTACTTC
TRBJ1-2 | . | TRBV11-2 | TRBD1 | CASSPGGVGGYTF | TGTGCCAGCAGCCCAGGGGGGGTGGGTGGCTACACCTTC
TRBJ1-2 | once | TRBV10-3 | . | CAISDLVGGSYYGYTF | TGTGCCATCAGTGATCTCGTCGGGGGGAGTTACTATGGCTACACCTTC
TRBJ1-4 | many | TRBV5-1 | . | CASSLGGQATNEKLFF | TGCGCCAGCAGCTTGGGAGGCCAGGCAACTAATGAAAAACTGTTTTTT
TRBJ1-1 | few | TRBV5-1 | . | CASKPGPNTEAFF | TGCGCCAGCAAACCGGGACCTAACACTGAAGCTTTCTTT
TRBJ2-5 | many | TRBV9 | . | CASSVDRTQETQYF | TGTGCCAGCAGCGTCGACAGAACCCAAGAGACCCAGTACTTC
TRBJ2-3 | . | TRBV28 | TRBD2 | CASTPGREEADTQYF | TGTGCCAGCACACCCGGGCGGGAGGAGGCAGATACGCAGTATTTT
TRBJ1-1 | once | TRBV7-2 | TRBD1 | CASSLRTGGNTEAFF | TGTGCCAGCAGCTTAAGGACAGGAGGGAACACTGAAGCTTTCTTT
TRBJ1-1 | . | TRBV4-1 | . | CASSQSRLMNTEAFF | TGCGCCAGCAGCCAAAGTAGGCTGATGAACACTGAAGCTTTCTTT
TRBJ2-7 | . | TRBV15 | . | CATSRESPRESSEQYF | TGTGCCACCAGCAGAGAGAGCCCCCGGGAGTCTTCCGAGCAGTACTTC
TRBJ1-4 | . | TRBV19 | . | CASSRDRTTNEKLFF | TGTGCCAGTAGTAGAGACAGAACAACTAATGAAAAACTGTTTTTT
TRBJ2-7 | . | TRBV2 | . | CASRPGHSSYEQYF | TGTGCCAGCAGGCCAGGGCATAGCTCCTACGAGCAGTACTTC
TRBJ2-3 | . | TRBV4-1 | TRBD2 | CASSLAGGETDTQYF | TGCGCCAGTTCGTTAGCGGGAGGTGAGACAGATACGCAGTATTTT
TRBJ2-1 | once | TRBV5-1 | . | CASSLGQTSNEQFF | TGCGCCAGCAGCTTGGGGCAGACGTCCAATGAGCAGTTCTTC
TRBJ1-2 | . | TRBV5-4 | . | CASSPPWGGYTF | TGTGCCAGCAGCCCACCCTGGGGTGGCTACACCTTC
TRBJ1-5 | few | TRBV28 | . | CASSLPGRQPQHF | TGTGCCAGCAGTTTACCAGGGCGTCAGCCCCAGCATTTT
TRBJ1-5 | . | TRBV7-3 | . | CASSIDRNQPQHF | TGTGCCAGCAGCATAGACAGAAATCAGCCCCAGCATTTT
TRBJ2-1 | . | TRBV7-2 | TRBD2 | CASSLGLAGVGGNEQFF | TGTGCCAGCAGCCTGGGACTAGCGGGAGTGGGGGGCAATGAGCAGTTCTTC
TRBJ1-2 | few | TRBV30 | . | CAWTRLSWGYTF | TGTGCCTGGACCCGTCTGAGTTGGGGCTACACCTTC
TRBJ2-7 | . | TRBV5-1 | TRBD1 | CASSLDRDRGPLYEQYF | TGCGCCAGCAGCTTGGATCGGGACAGGGGGCCCCTCTACGAGCAGTACTTC
TRBJ1-2 | . | TRBV5-4 | . | CASSYRWGVNYGYTF | TGTGCCAGCAGCTACCGATGGGGGGTGAACTATGGCTACACCTTC
TRBJ2-1 | once | TRBV19 | . | CASSNRYNEQFF | TGTGCCAGTAGCAACAGGTACAATGAGCAGTTCTTC
TRBJ2-5 | . | TRBV5-1 | . | CASSDSYQETQYF | TGCGCCAGCTCCGACTCGTACCAAGAGACCCAGTACTTC
TRBJ2-7 | . | TRBV6-1 | . | CASSEGLPYEQYF | TGTGCCAGCAGTGAAGGGCTACCCTACGAGCAGTACTTC
TRBJ2-1 | . | TRBV5-8 | TRBD2 | CASSTGLARYNEQFF | TGTGCCAGCAGCACTGGACTAGCCCGATACAATGAGCAGTTCTTC
TRBJ2-7 | . | TRBV28 | TRBD1 | CASSFQGGAYEQYF | TGTGCCAGCAGTTTTCAAGGGGGCGCCTACGAGCAGTACTTC
TRBJ2-2 | . | TRBV5-1 | . | CASSLEAYGGELFF | TGCGCCAGCAGCTTGGAGGCGTACGGCGGGGAGCTGTTTTTT